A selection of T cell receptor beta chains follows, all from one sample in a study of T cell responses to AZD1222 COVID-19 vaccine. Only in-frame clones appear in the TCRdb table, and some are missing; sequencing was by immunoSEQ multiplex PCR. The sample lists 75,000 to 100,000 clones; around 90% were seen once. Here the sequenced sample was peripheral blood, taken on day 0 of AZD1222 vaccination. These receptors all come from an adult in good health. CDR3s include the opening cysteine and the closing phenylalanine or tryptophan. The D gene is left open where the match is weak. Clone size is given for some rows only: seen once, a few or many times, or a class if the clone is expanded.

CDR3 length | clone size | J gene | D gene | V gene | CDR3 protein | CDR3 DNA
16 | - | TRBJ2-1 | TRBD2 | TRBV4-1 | CASSLPGTSGYNEQFF | TGCGCCAGCAGCCTCCCCGGGACTAGCGGGTACAATGAGCAGTTCTTC
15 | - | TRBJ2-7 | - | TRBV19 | CASSPRSAGGYEQYF | TGTGCCAGTAGTCCACGATCAGCGGGTGGTTACGAGCAGTACTTC
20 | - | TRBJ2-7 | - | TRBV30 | CAWSPKPGQGGLARNYEQYF | TGTGCCTGGAGTCCAAAACCGGGACAGGGGGGACTAGCGAGAAACTACGAGCAGTACTTC
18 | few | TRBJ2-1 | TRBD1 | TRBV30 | CASVTGVSGLVAYNEQFF | TGTGCCTCAGTGACAGGGGTAAGCGGGCTGGTGGCCTACAATGAGCAGTTCTTC
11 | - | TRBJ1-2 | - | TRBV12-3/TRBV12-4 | CASSLGVGYTF | TGTGCCAGCAGTTTAGGGGTTGGCTACACCTTC
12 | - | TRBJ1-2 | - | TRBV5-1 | CASSFGQGAITF | -
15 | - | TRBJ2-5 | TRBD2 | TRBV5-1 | CASSPRTSLQETQYF | TGCGCCAGCAGCCCGAGGACTAGTCTGCAAGAGACCCAGTACTTC
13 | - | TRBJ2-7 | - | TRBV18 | CASSPPNGFEQYF | TGTGCCAGCTCACCACCGAACGGTTTCGAGCAGTACTTC
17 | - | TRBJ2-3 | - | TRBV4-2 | CASSPRGGATYTDTQYF | TGTGCCAGCAGCCCCCGAGGGGGGGCGACCTACACAGATACGCAGTATTTT
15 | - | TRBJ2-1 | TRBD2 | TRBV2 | CASSEEAGGSNEQFF | TGTGCCAGCAGTGAGGAAGCGGGAGGGTCCAATGAGCAGTTCTTC
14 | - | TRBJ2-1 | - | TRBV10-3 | CAISKTDLSNEQFF | TGTGCCATCAGTAAAACCGACCTGAGCAATGAGCAGTTCTTC
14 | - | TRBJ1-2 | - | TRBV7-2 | CASSLDRGLNGYTF | TGTGCCAGCAGCTTAGATCGGGGGCTTAATGGCTACACCTTC
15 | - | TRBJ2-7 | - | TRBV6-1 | CASSEALPGSYEQYF | TGTGCCAGCAGTGAAGCGCTTCCAGGAAGCTACGAGCAGTACTTC
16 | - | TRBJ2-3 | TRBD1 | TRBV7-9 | CASSPRWDRVADTQYF | TGTGCCAGCAGCCCCCGGTGGGACAGGGTTGCAGATACGCAGTATTTT
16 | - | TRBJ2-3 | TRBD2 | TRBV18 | CASSPGLGSGTDTQYF | TGTGCCAGCTCACCGGGACTAGGGTCCGGCACAGATACGCAGTATTTT
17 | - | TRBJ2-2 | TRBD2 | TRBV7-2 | CASSLSGSGNWAGELFF | TGTGCCAGCAGCTTGAGTGGGAGCGGGAATTGGGCCGGGGAGCTGTTTTTT
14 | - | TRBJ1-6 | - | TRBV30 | CALQASLSGSPLHF | TGTGCCTTACAGGCCAGTCTCTCAGGATCACCCCTCCACTTT
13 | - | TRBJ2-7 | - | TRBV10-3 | CAISESRGYEQYF | TGTGCCATCAGTGAGTCACGGGGGTACGAGCAGTACTTC
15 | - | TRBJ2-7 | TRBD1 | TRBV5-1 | CASSFGTGGAYEQYF | TGCGCCAGCAGCTTCGGGACAGGGGGCGCGTACGAGCAGTACTTC
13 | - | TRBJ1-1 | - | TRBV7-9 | CASLKVMNTEAFF | TGTGCCAGTCTGAAGGTGATGAACACTGAAGCTTTCTTT
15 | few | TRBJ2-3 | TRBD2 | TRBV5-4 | CASSPGLAGVDTQYF | TGTGCCAGCAGCCCAGGACTAGCGGGAGTGGATACGCAGTATTTT
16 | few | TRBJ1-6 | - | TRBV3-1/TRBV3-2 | CASSPEGSSYNSPLHF | TGTGCCAGCAGCCCGGAGGGGAGCTCCTATAATTCACCCCTCCACTTT
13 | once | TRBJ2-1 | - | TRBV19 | CASSIEGRSWQFF | TGTGCCAGTAGTATAGAGGGCCGCTCGTGGCAGTTCTTC
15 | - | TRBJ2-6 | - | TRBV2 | CASTGLMSGANVLTF | TGTGCCTCGACGGGACTCATGTCTGGGGCCAACGTCCTGACTTTC
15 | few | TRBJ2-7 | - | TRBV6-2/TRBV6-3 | CASSPPFSGAREQYF | TGTGCCAGCAGTCCCCCCTTTTCCGGGGCGAGGGAGCAGTACTTC
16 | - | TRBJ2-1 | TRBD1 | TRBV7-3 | CASSPRGDRGYNEQFF | TGTGCCAGCAGCCCCCGGGGGGACAGGGGGTACAATGAGCAGTTCTTC
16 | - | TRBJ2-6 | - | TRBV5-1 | CASSLALGSGANVLTF | TGCGCCAGCAGCTTGGCCTTGGGCTCTGGGGCCAACGTCCTGACTTTC
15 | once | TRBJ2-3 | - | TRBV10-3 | CAISESTTRTDTQYF | TGTGCCATCAGTGAGTCGACTACCCGGACAGATACGCAGTATTTT
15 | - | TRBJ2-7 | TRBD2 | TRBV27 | CASSSPPGLGGEQYF | TGTGCCAGCAGTTCCCCCCCGGGACTAGGCGGCGAGCAGTACTTC
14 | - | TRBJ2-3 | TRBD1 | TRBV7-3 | CASSRTGRTDTQYF | TGTGCCAGCAGCCGGACAGGGCGCACAGATACGCAGTATTTT
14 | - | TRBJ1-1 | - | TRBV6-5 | CASSYSARITEAFF | TGTGCCAGCAGTTACTCCGCCAGGATTACTGAAGCTTTCTTT
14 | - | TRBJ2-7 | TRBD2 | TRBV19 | CASSIGLAGTEQYF | TGTGCCAGTAGTATAGGACTAGCGGGAACCGAGCAGTACTTC
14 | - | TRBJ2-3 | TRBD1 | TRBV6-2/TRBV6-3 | CASSSGGGTDTQYF | TGTGCCAGCAGTTCAGGGGGCGGCACAGATACGCAGTATTTT
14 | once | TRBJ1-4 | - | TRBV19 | CASSTGPGEIRLFF | TGTGCCAGCTCCACCGGCCCCGGGGAGATACGGCTGTTTTTT
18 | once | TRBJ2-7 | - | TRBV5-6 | CASSWGGAGDASPYEQYF | TGTGCCAGCAGCTGGGGAGGGGCAGGGGATGCGAGCCCCTACGAGCAGTACTTC
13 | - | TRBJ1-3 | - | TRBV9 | CASSVLGGNTIYF | TGTGCCAGCAGCGTACTCGGCGGAAACACCATATATTTT
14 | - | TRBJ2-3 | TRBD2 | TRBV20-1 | CSASSLAGAGTQYF | TGCAGTGCTAGTTCCCTAGCGGGAGCAGGTACGCAGTATTTT
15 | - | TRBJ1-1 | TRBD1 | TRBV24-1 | CATSDGTGGGTEAFF | TGTGCCACCAGTGATGGAACAGGGGGGGGGACTGAAGCTTTCTTT
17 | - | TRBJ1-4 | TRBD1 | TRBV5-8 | CASSPTGQGFTNEKLFF | TGTGCCAGCAGCCCCACGGGACAGGGCTTTACTAATGAAAAACTGTTTTTT
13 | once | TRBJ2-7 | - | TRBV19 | CASSTSTGGEQYF | TGTGCCAGTAGTACTTCGACCGGGGGCGAGCAGTACTTC
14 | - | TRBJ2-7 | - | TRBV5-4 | CASSRRDSSYEQYF | TGTGCCAGCAGCCGGCGGGACAGTTCATACGAGCAGTACTTC
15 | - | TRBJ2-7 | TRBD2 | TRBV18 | CASSPSSGSANEQYF | TGTGCCAGCTCACCGAGCAGCGGGAGCGCCAACGAGCAGTACTTC
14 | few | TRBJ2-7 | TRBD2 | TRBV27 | CASSPSGSSYEQYF | TGTGCCAGCAGCCCTAGCGGGTCCTCCTACGAGCAGTACTTC
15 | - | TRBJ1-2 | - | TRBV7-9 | CASSRVAGDGYGYTF | TGTGCCAGCAGCAGAGTGGCAGGGGATGGCTATGGCTACACCTTC
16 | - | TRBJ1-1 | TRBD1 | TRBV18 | CASSPGQGPSGTEAFF | TGTGCCAGCTCACCGGGACAGGGGCCTTCGGGCACTGAAGCTTTCTTT
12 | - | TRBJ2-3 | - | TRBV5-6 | CASSLAGDTQYF | TGTGCCAGCAGCTTGGCGGGAGATACGCAGTATTTT
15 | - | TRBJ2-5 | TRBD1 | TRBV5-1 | CASSGGQGAEETQYF | TGCGCCAGCAGCGGCGGACAGGGGGCCGAGGAGACCCAGTACTTC
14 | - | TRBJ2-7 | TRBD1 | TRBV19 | CASSHQGTDYEQYF | TGTGCCAGTAGTCACCAAGGGACAGACTACGAGCAGTACTTC
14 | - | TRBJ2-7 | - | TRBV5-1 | CASSLSLADYEQYF | TGCGCCAGCAGCTTATCCCTCGCCGACTACGAGCAGTACTTC
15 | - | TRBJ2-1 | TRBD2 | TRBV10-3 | CAISPGLAGADEQFF | TGTGCCATCAGCCCGGGTCTAGCGGGAGCCGATGAGCAGTTCTTC
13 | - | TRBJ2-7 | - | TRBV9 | CASSSGEGYEQYF | TGTGCCAGCAGCTCAGGCGAGGGGTACGAGCAGTACTTC
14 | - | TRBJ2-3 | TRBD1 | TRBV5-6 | CASSSDRLADTQYF | TGTGCCAGCAGCTCGGACAGGCTCGCAGATACGCAGTATTTT
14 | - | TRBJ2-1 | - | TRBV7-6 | CASSLGGGYNEQFF | TGTGCCAGCAGCTTAGGAGGGGGCTACAATGAGCAGTTCTTC
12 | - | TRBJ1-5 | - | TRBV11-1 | CASSRVGGPQHF | TGTGCCAGCAGCCGAGTTGGGGGGCCCCAGCATTTT
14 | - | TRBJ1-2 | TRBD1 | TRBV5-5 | CASSVVRGRIDYTF | TGTGCCAGCAGCGTGGTCAGGGGGCGAATTGACTACACCTTC
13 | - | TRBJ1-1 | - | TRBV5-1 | CASSLGGRTEAFF | TGCGCCAGCAGCTTGGGAGGGAGGACTGAAGCTTTCTTT